This T cell receptor beta chain was profiled in a study of T cell responses to AZD1222 COVID-19 vaccine. Looking at the study overall: Second doses were pooled across both intervals (about 4 or about 12 weeks). Study conclusions and caveats: The donor cohort was predominantly white British with a female majority, and clonal diversity may have been underestimated.

From germline, CDR1 is MNHEY and CDR2 SMNVEV (reference sequence). This CDR3 is 15 amino acids long. Trimming at V came to 6 bases and at J to 1 base, leaving 6 bases not matched to a gene. Remarks on this clone: As yet, its antigen is unknown.

Repertoires were generated with immunoSEQ multiplex PCR, while TCRdb's copy carries only in-frame clones and drops some. The data hold 110,000 to 150,000 clones, with around 90% observed a single time. The rearrangement links TRBV27 to TRBJ2-7; 10 bases match TRBD1. The origin of this receptor is an adult in good health. The sequences come from peripheral blood, collected on day 0 of AZD1222 vaccination. The CDR3 DNA sequence: TGTGCCAGCAGACGATCGGGACAGGGGTCCTACGAGCAGTACTTC. The encoded protein is CASRRSGQGSYEQYF.